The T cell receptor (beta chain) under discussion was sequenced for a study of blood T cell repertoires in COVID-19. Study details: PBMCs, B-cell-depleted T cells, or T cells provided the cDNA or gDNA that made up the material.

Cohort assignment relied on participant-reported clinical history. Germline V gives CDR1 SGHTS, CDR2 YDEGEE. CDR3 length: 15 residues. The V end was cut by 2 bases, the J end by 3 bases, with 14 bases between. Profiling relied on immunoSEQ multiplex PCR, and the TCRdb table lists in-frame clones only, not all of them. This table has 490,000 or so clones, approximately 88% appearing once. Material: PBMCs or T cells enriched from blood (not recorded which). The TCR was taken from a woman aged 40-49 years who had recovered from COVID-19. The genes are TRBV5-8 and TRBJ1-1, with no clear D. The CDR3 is CASSFATRSHTEAFF. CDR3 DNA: TGTGCCAGCAGCTTCGCTACCCGGAGCCACACTGAAGCTTTCTTT.